This TCR beta chain came from a study of Ad26.COV2.S vaccination and SARS-CoV-2 variants. Turning to the study itself: Intramuscular Ad26.COV2.S at 5x10^10 or 1x10^11 viral particles.

Trimming removed 6 bases at V and 4 bases at J, with 13 bases between. Germline V gene sequence: CDR1 SSHAT, CDR2 FNYEAQ (reference sequence). This CDR3 has 14 residues. Details on this clone: The antigen is unknown.

As to treatment: approximately 18 received Ad26.COV2.S at low or high dose, single or two shots; roughly five received placebo; per-sample allocation not given. Sampling took place 63 days after the first vaccine or placebo injection. Cohort 1b enrolled adults aged 18-55 years in Boston. Expressing Wuhan-strain SARS-CoV-2 spike, an Ad26 vector served as the vaccine. Clones were sequenced by immunoSEQ multiplex PCR, and TCRdb holds only the in-frame ones, with some missing. The sample holds about 350,000 clones; roughly nine tenths are singletons and the top ten take around 5.8%. Study-level points and caveats: Vaccine and placebo recipients had similar non-spike TCR breadth.

Material: peripheral blood, obtained in a trial of Ad26.COV2.S vaccine versus placebo. This chain links TRBV7-7 with TRBJ2-1, with D perhaps TRBD1 (5 bases). This TCR was recovered from a person between 18 and 65 years old who received the Ad26.COV2.S COVID-19 vaccine or a placebo. The CDR3 sequence: CASSQAPGYNEQFF. The CDR3 nucleotides read TGTGCCAGCAGTCAGGCGCCAGGGTACAATGAGCAGTTCTTC.